This T cell receptor (beta chain) was profiled in a study of T-cell memory formation after mild COVID-19. Overall study context: TCR clustering was largely donor specific. Study-level findings and limits: Contracting clones localized mainly to CM and EM when CD4+ and mainly to EMRA when CD8+. Nothing confirmed that second-wave clones peaking on day 37 were specific for SARS-CoV-2. Certain responding clones were present in pre-infection memory, suggesting participation of cross-reactive memory.

Germline V CDR1 and CDR2: MNHEY, SVGAGI. V lost 6 bases, J lost 9 bases, and 12 bases lay in between. This CDR3 has 12 amino acids. One entry per CDR3 protein results from TCRdb running MiXCR on the 5' RACE reads. The table has 100,000 to 120,000 distinct CDR3 sequences, about a fifth seen once. Notes on this clonotype: What it recognizes is unknown.

The sequenced sample was PBMCs or a T cell subset sorted from them (not recorded which). This clonotype was obtained from a man aged 18 to 30 who had mild COVID-19 (a few samples of this study predate the infection). Cell type and time point are not known. V gene TRBV6-5 combines with J gene TRBJ2-1; D could derive from TRBD1 or TRBD2 (5 bases each). CDR3 protein: CASSPGAGEQFF. The CDR3 coding sequence is TGTGCCAGCAGCCCTGGGGCGGGTGAGCAGTTCTTC.